The 32 T cell receptor beta chains in this list originate from one sample, sequenced in a study of blood T cell repertoires in COVID-19. The assay was immunoSEQ multiplex PCR, and TCRdb's table has in-frame clones only and misses some. The repertoire holds approximately 290,000 clones, with about 90% as singletons. Sequenced sample: peripheral blood. The source of these receptors is a woman in her twenties or thirties with COVID-19, enrolled during active disease.

This clone was detected only once. CDR3 in DNA: TGTGCCAGCAGCTTAGAGTTTGCGGGCAGGGGTCGCCCCCAGCATTTT. Its protein is CASSLEFAGRGRPQHF. The J gene is TRBJ1-5, the V gene TRBV7-2; weak D call: TRBD1 (6 bases). V gave up 1 base and J gave up 10 bases, with 20 bases separating them. Germline V gives CDR1 SGHTA, CDR2 FQGNSA. The CDR3 has 16 amino acids.

CDR3 sequence (DNA): TGTGCCAGCTTAAGACAGGGGTTCACTGAAGCTTTCTTT. Its protein is CASLRQGFTEAFF. The rearrangement links TRBV12-3 or TRBV12-4 to TRBJ1-1, with 8 positions matching TRBD1. Germline trimming cut 8 bases from V and 4 bases from J; bases unmatched to any gene: 6. CDR3 size: 13 residues.

The J gene is TRBJ2-7, the V gene TRBV5-4; D is ambiguous. Trimming stripped 4 bases from V and 7 bases from J, with 9 bases between. From germline, CDR1 is SGHNT and CDR2 YYREEE (reference sequence). This CDR3 region has 11 residues. For the CDR3, the DNA is TGTGCCAGCAGCATTGGCCAGGAGCAGTACTTC. It translates to CASSIGQEQYF.

The chain employs TRBV12-3 or TRBV12-4 and TRBJ2-5; the D is unclear. Deletions cut 5 bases from V and 2 bases from J, with 9 bases between. The CDR3 has 13 residues. The CDR3 protein is CASSEPGQETQYF. As DNA, the CDR3 is TGTGCCAGCAGTGAACCCGGTCAAGAGACCCAGTACTTC.

The CDR3: CASSLDRGHEQYF. CDR3 nucleotides: TGCGCCAGCAGCCTGGACAGGGGACACGAGCAGTACTTC. The chain couples TRBV4-1 to TRBJ2-7; 9 bases fit TRBD1. The CDR3 spans 13 residues. Germline CDR1 MGHRA, CDR2 YSYEKL. After removal of 4 bases from V and 5 bases from J, the junction contained 3 bases not matched to a gene.

V usage is TRBV27 and J usage is TRBJ2-1; 7 bases map to TRBD1. Germline trimming cut 7 bases from V and 7 bases from J; bases unmatched to any gene: 7. CDR1 is MNHEY and CDR2 is SMNVEV in the germline V gene (reference sequence). The CDR3 spans 13 residues. The CDR3: CASTPGQRNEQFF. CDR3 nucleotide sequence: TGTGCCAGCACCCCGGGACAGAGAAATGAGCAGTTCTTC.

The chain recombines TRBV10-1 with TRBJ2-2, with 10 bases matching TRBD2. The CDR3 is made up of 14 amino acids. In germline, CDR1 is WNHNN, CDR2 SYGVQD (reference sequence). V lost 5 bases and J lost 6; bases outside the gene matches: 3. The CDR3 loop reads CASSPSGGAGELFF. The DNA for the CDR3 is TGCGCCAGCAGTCCAAGCGGGGGGGCCGGGGAGCTGTTTTTT.

This chain links TRBV21-1 with TRBJ2-3; the D segment call TRBD1 is taken from the table without a DNA check. TRBV21-1 is a pseudogene. The CDR3 spans 13 residues. CDR3 protein: CATPDRGQDTQYF. DNA of the CDR3: TGTGCCACCCCGGACAGGGGGCAAGATACGCAGTATTTT.

The chain uses TRBV5-4 and TRBJ1-1; TRBD1 is a possible D gene (6 bases). CDR3 length equals 14 residues. CDR1 and CDR2 from the germline V gene are SGHNT and YYREEE (reference sequence). The V gene lost 3 bases and the J gene lost 0 bases, with 9 bases spanning the gap. CDR3 sequence (DNA): TGTGCCAGCAGCTCAAACAGGGTGAACACTGAAGCTTTCTTT. It encodes CASSSNRVNTEAFF.

The J gene is TRBJ2-7, the V gene TRBV7-9; 10 nucleotides agree with TRBD1. The CDR3 runs 16 residues. Germline CDR1 reads SEHNR; CDR2 reads FQNEAQ (reference sequence). With 5 bases clipped from V and 4 bases from J, the junction kept 11 bases outside the gene matches. The CDR3 loop is CASSLRQGAWVYEQYF. The DNA for the CDR3 is TGTGCCAGCAGCCTCCGACAGGGGGCGTGGGTGTACGAGCAGTACTTC.

The rearrangement uses TRBV6-5 and TRBJ1-2, with D tentatively TRBD1 (6 bases). The V gene's germline CDR1 is MNHEY and CDR2 SVGAGI. Trimming took off 8 bases at V and 8 bases at J, with 21 bases between the two ends. This CDR3 comprises 14 residues. The CDR3 nucleotides are TGTGCCAGCTTCACCGGCCCATGGGGGCGAGGCTACACCTTC. Translation: CASFTGPWGRGYTF.

The gene calls are TRBV19 and TRBJ2-7, with 7 bases that match TRBD1. With 1 base clipped from V and 5 bases from J, the junction kept 2 bases outside the gene matches. Germline V gives CDR1 LNHDA, CDR2 SQIVND (reference sequence). The CDR3 covers 13 residues. Here the CDR3 DNA reads TGTGCCAGTAGTATAGGACAGGGAGACGAGCAGTACTTC. Amino acids: CASSIGQGDEQYF.

J is TRBJ1-3 and V is TRBV7-8; D not resolved. The CDR3 runs to 14 residues. Trimming removed 0 bases from V and 2 bases from J, with 5 bases in between. Per the germline V gene, CDR1 is SGHVS and CDR2 is FQNEAQ. CDR3 coding DNA: TGTGCCAGCAGCTTAGCGGGCCCTGGAAACACCATATATTTT. Amino acids: CASSLAGPGNTIYF. Full variable domain (rest looked up from reference TRBV7-8 and TRBJ1-3): GAGVSQSPRYKVAKRGQDVALRCDPISGHVSLFWYQQALGQGPEFLTYFQNEAQLDKSGLPSDRFFAERPEGSVSTLKIQRTQQEDSAVYLCASSLAGPGNTIYFGEGSWLTVV.

The genes are TRBV3-1 (or the pseudogene TRBV3-2) and TRBJ2-3; 10 nucleotides match TRBD2. There are 18 residues in the CDR3. J lost 0 bases, V lost 4 bases, and 10 bases had no gene match. Germline loops: CDR1 LGHDT, CDR2 YNNKEL (reference sequence). DNA for the CDR3: TGTGCCAGCAGCCCACAGCGGGGGGGCCCCTCTAGCACAGATACGCAGTATTTT. Encoded protein: CASSPQRGGPSSTDTQYF.

In DNA form, the CDR3 reads TGTGCCAGCAGCACGACAGGGGGCAACTATGGCTACACCTTC. Protein: CASSTTGGNYGYTF. This chain joins TRBV5-4 and TRBJ1-2; TRBD1 matches 10 bases. Germline V lookup: CDR1 SGHNT, CDR2 YYREEE (reference sequence). The CDR3 runs to 14 residues. V lost 4 bases and J lost 2; bases outside the gene matches: 2.

The chain joins TRBV11-2 to TRBJ2-3; 9 nucleotides agree with TRBD2. From germline, CDR1 is SGHAT and CDR2 FQNNGV. The trim removed 2 bases at V and 8 bases at J, leaving 5 bases unmatched. This CDR3 comprises 14 residues. In DNA form, the CDR3 reads TGTGCCAGCAGCTTAATAGCGGGGGACGCTACGCAGTATTTT. This sequence encodes CASSLIAGDATQYF.

This chain joins TRBV2 and TRBJ1-3; weak D call: TRBD1 (5 bases). The CDR3 is 15 amino acids. V lost 8 bases and J lost 1, with 15 bases in between. Per the germline V gene, CDR1 is SNHLY and CDR2 is FYNNEI. CDR3 sequence reads: CASCPYRSSGNTIYF. In nucleotides, the CDR3 is TGTGCCAGCTGTCCGTACAGGTCGTCTGGAAACACCATATATTTT.

This sequence joins TRBV7-9 and TRBJ2-1, with 14 bases aligning to TRBD2. The junction had 8 bases not matched to a gene; V was cut back by 5 bases and J by 5 bases. Germline-derived CDR1 and CDR2 are SEHNR and FQNEAQ (reference sequence). The CDR3 is 17 residues long. CDR3 DNA sequence: TGTGCCAGCAGCCCCGGCCTGGGACTAGCGGGGGACAATGAGCAGTTCTTC. It codes for CASSPGLGLAGDNEQFF.

The gene calls are TRBV3-1 (or the pseudogene TRBV3-2) and TRBJ2-3, with TRBD1 matching 7 bases. The CDR3 covers 13 residues. Trimming took 3 bases from V and 5 from J; bases not matched to a gene: 2. Germline values: CDR1 LGHDT, CDR2 YNNKEL (reference sequence). The CDR3 DNA is TGTGCCAGCAGCCAGTCAGGGGGAGATACGCAGTATTTT. Its translation is CASSQSGGDTQYF.

The V and J genes are TRBV18 and TRBJ1-1, with D perhaps matching TRBD1 (6 bases). This CDR3 spans 14 amino acids. The germline V gene has CDR1 KGHSH and CDR2 LQKENI. With 3 bases removed from V and 5 bases from J, the gap between germline ends came to 13 bases. The CDR3 DNA follows: TGTGCCAGCTCACCTCTACAGGGTGAAACTGAAGCTTTCTTT. Encoded protein: CASSPLQGETEAFF.

V gene TRBV6-5 combines with J gene TRBJ2-2; weak D call: TRBD2 (6 bases). The CDR3 has 15 amino acids. The germline gives CDR1 MNHEY, CDR2 SVGAGI. V lost 7 bases, J lost 1 base, and 13 bases lay in between. In DNA, the CDR3 is TGTGCCAGCATTAGTGGCGGGGTGAACACCGGGGAGCTGTTTTTT. Amino acid sequence: CASISGGVNTGELFF.

V and J are TRBV10-3 and TRBJ1-1; 7 bases match TRBD1. V shed 5 bases, J shed 2 bases, and the junction held 8 bases outside the gene matches. The CDR3 has 15 amino acids. The germline V gene has CDR1 ENHRY and CDR2 SYGVKD. CDR3 amino acids: CAISLRDRPNTEAFF. The CDR3 DNA sequence: TGTGCCATCAGTCTCCGGGACAGACCTAACACTGAAGCTTTCTTT.

The rearrangement uses TRBV2 and TRBJ1-2; 7 positions agree with TRBD1. The CDR3 is made up of 16 amino acids. The germline V gene has CDR1 SNHLY and CDR2 FYNNEI. Germline trimming cut 4 bases from V and 4 bases from J; bases unmatched to any gene: 12. DNA of the CDR3: TGTGCCAGCAGTGGGGGACCGGGACAGACCCTCTATGGCTACACCTTC. It specifies CASSGGPGQTLYGYTF.

The rearrangement links TRBV25-1 to TRBJ2-7, with 9 bases lining up with TRBD2. This CDR3 is 14 amino acids long. Germline V gives CDR1 MGHDK, CDR2 SYGVNS. V trimming: 6 bases; J trimming: 0 bases; junction bases outside the gene matches: 3. CDR3 bases: TGTGCCAGCAGGGAGCGGGGGGACTCCTACGAGCAGTACTTC. Protein product: CASRERGDSYEQYF.

V gene TRBV15 combines with J gene TRBJ2-2; maybe TRBD2 (6 bases). CDR1 and CDR2 (germline): LNHNV, YYDKDF (reference sequence). This CDR3 spans 14 amino acids. The germline V and J ends were trimmed by 3 bases and 4 bases, with 9 bases remaining between them. This chain's CDR3 is CATSRGLGTGELFF. DNA of the CDR3: TGTGCCACCAGCAGGGGACTTGGCACCGGGGAGCTGTTTTTT.

The chain is built from TRBV3-1 (or the pseudogene TRBV3-2) and TRBJ2-7; D uncertain. Germline CDR1 reads LGHDT; CDR2 reads YNNKEL (reference sequence). The CDR3 is made up of 15 amino acids. V shed 0 bases and J shed 6 bases, with 15 bases lying between them. The DNA of the CDR3 is TGTGCCAGCAGCCAAGATCCATCTAGGCTTAGCGAGCAGTACTTC. Translated: CASSQDPSRLSEQYF.

V is TRBV5-1 and J is TRBJ1-1, with D hard to call. Looked up from germline, CDR1 is SGHRS and CDR2 is YFSETQ. The CDR3 consists of 14 residues. Trimming removed 5 bases at V and 4 bases at J, with 15 bases between. CDR3 bases: TGCGCCAGCAGGATCATAGGATCGGGCACTGAAGCTTTCTTT. It translates to CASRIIGSGTEAFF.

This clone has a single count. This chain connects TRBV4-2 to TRBJ1-2; no clear D. From germline, CDR1 is LGHNA and CDR2 YNFKEQ. The CDR3 has 19 residues. Trimming pared 0 bases from V and 5 bases from J, leaving 25 bases between. CDR3 sequence: CASSQDLRVSPGRRYGYTF. The DNA of the CDR3 is TGTGCCAGCAGCCAAGATCTCCGGGTCTCACCCGGAAGGCGTTATGGCTACACCTTC.

The chain couples TRBV5-1 to TRBJ2-3; TRBD1 is a possible D gene (5 bases). Trimming stripped 0 bases from V and 6 bases from J, with 11 bases between. The CDR3 covers 14 residues. The germline CDR1 and CDR2 sequences are SGHRS and YFSETQ. The CDR3 loop reads CASSLAQGLDTQYF. The DNA for the CDR3 is TGCGCCAGCAGCTTGGCCCAGGGCTTGGATACGCAGTATTTT.

The chain combines TRBV24-1 with TRBJ2-2; 14 bases are shared with TRBD2. The CDR3 runs 17 residues. Germline values: CDR1 KGHDR, CDR2 SFDVKD. The junction had 5 bases not matched to a gene; V was cut back by 4 bases and J by 5 bases. The CDR3 loop is CATSEGLAGAATGELFF. The CDR3 DNA follows: TGTGCCACCAGTGAGGGACTAGCGGGGGCCGCGACCGGGGAGCTGTTTTTT.

This sequence joins TRBV6-1 and TRBJ2-5, with D possibly being TRBD1 (5 bases). The V and J ends lost 2 bases and 1 base respectively, with 8 bases between them. Germline lookup yields CDR1 MNHNS and CDR2 SASEGT. The CDR3 is 14 residues long. The CDR3 protein is CASSEQTAQETQYF. The CDR3 DNA is TGTGCCAGCAGTGAACAGACAGCCCAAGAGACCCAGTACTTC.

This clone turned up a few times. The J gene is TRBJ1-6, the V gene TRBV5-4; D is perhaps TRBD1 (6 bases). Trimming took 2 bases from V and 6 from J, leaving 9 bases between them. Germline V gives CDR1 SGHNT, CDR2 YYREEE (reference sequence). This CDR3 comprises 14 residues. In DNA form, the CDR3 reads TGTGCCAGCAGCTTCATAGGGGGTAATTCACCCCTCCACTTT. Protein product: CASSFIGGNSPLHF.